This note documents a single T cell receptor (beta chain) sequence. It has no known antigen specificity. The read ends 3 residues early relative to the CDR3; the germline J gene fills the gap. These data are taken from a study of T cells in women clearing cervical HPV infection (dated by TCRdb to between 2017 and 2018). Study-level background: Cases were about two dozen women with histologically confirmed HPV16-related CIN3 or worse, including 2 invasive cancers. The parent cohort enrolled roughly 9,400 women aged 18 or older in Guanacaste, Costa Rica, in 1993 to 1994 and followed the women for around seven years. Controls were around 23 women whose single incident HPV16 infection cleared within 12 months without precancer or cancer developing. Because only a few women had HLA typing data, the possibility that HLA type acted as a confounder could not be ruled out. Median age was about 35 years in cases versus just over 37 in controls, and baseline characteristics did not differ significantly. Nested within Costa Rica's Guanacaste HPV Natural History Study, an exploratory proof-of-principle case-control study compared TCR repertoires across cervical HPV16 outcomes. Five blinded duplicates per group were added as quality controls, so that 60 or so samples were obtained: 50 or so participants and some 10 replicates. Among cases, blood sampling occurred a median of 149 days after lesion detection, with an interquartile range of roughly 90 to 200 days. Cases and controls were matched on age within five years and on year of sample collection. Blood from cases was collected at the visit where the lesion was first found, while blood from controls was collected once the infection could no longer be detected.

Every participant had a single incident cervical HPV16 infection, and women with prevalent HPV16 infections were excluded. Cervical HPV DNA was detected with MY09/MY11 PCR, and genotyping was done by dot-blot hybridization. Under 19 mL of heparinized blood were centrifuged, and the buffy coat was aliquoted, frozen at -30°C, then stored at -80°C. Genomic DNA was extracted from buffy coat specimens using QIAGEN kits. Using the immunoSEQ assay, multiplex PCR amplified TCR beta CDR3 regions from an average of approximately 1,200 ng of genomic DNA per sample. Primer bias was corrected in the assay by using a complete synthetic TCR repertoire to establish an amplification baseline. The amplicons were sequenced on the Illumina platform. In the authors' own workflow: Sequences were error-corrected by clustering with frequency ratios and a modified nearest-neighbor algorithm, then analyzed in the immunoSEQ Analyzer with IMGT gene definitions. At each rarefaction depth, TCR richness and evenness were averaged over 20 rarefaction repeats, and samples with fewer sequences than the depth were excluded. Wilcoxon rank sum tests with FDR correction were used to compare relative abundances of V, D and J genes between the groups. An intraclass correlation of roughly 96% for TCR richness and an average of roughly 83% across 60 to 80 gene segments were obtained from the blinded duplicates. TCRdb retrieved this table from immuneACCESS and kept in-frame rearrangements only. Not all clones are present; in checked studies, unresolved V genes account for under half, and no reason is known for the remainder. V, J and clone size reflect that table, while D and trimming were determined from the DNA. The table for this sample lists 20,000 to 25,000 clones. In total, the top ten clones hold about 6.3% of the sample.

Here V drops 4 bases and J drops 4 bases, and the junction holds 9 bases not matched to any gene. The CDR3 starts with the cysteine, ends with the phenylalanine, and has 16 residues. Shown are 39 bases from within the CDR3, in frame from base 1. The germline V gene encodes CDR1 SGDLS and CDR2 YYNGEE. Broader findings and caveats from the paper: Whether associations preceded infection or resulted from infection could not be shown with the cross-sectional design, and effector/memory subsets and HPV-specific T cells were not isolated. Across sequencing depths, CIN3+ cases showed significantly higher TCR repertoire richness than controls, but evenness did not differ between the groups. Lower TRBV6-7 relative abundance was observed in cases than in controls (around 0.1% versus 0.15%; Bonferroni P = 0.0008). Random forest classifiers combining richness and V gene abundances distinguished cases from controls with an estimated AUC of more than 0.75. Because T-cell numbers per sample were unknown, differences in richness could reflect varying T-cell content rather than repertoire biology.

What was sequenced was blood buffy coat. The clonotype comes from a woman between 18 and 75 years old with a cervical HPV16 infection that either progressed to CIN3+ or cleared (not recorded which). The sequence joins TRBV9 to TRBJ2-3, with 10 junctional bases fitting TRBD2. The CDR3 in this case is CASSPRTSGGADTQYF. The covered CDR3 bases are TGTGCCAGCAGCCCCCGGACTAGCGGAGGCGCAGATACG.